This T cell receptor (beta chain) originates from a study of PD-L1 blockade in urothelial cancer. Study summary: Patients started atezolizumab in the mid-2010s, 1,200 mg intravenously every 3 weeks.

The repertoire was sequenced with immunoSEQ multiplex PCR; TCRdb's copy has only in-frame clones and lacks some. The table has some 66,000 clones, 70% to 90% seen once. CDR1 and CDR2 from the germline V gene are WNHNN and SYGVQD (reference sequence). Trimming at V came to 7 bases and at J to 6 bases, leaving 7 bases not matched to a gene. The CDR3 sequence is 15 residues long. Time point in this sample: pretreatment peripheral blood. The sequence came from a man aged 55-75 years with urothelial cancer. V usage is TRBV10-1 and J usage is TRBJ2-2, with TRBD1 identical over 11 bases. This specimen was PBMCs, taken around atezolizumab (anti-PD-L1) treatment. DNA for the CDR3: TGCGCCAGCAATCTGGGACAGGGGGATGCCGGGGAGCTGTTTTTT. Translating gives CASNLGQGDAGELFF.